This entry is about one TCR beta chain. Its target is not known. After removal of 1 base from V and 5 bases from J, the junction contained 5 bases not matched to a gene. The CDR3 extends over 15 amino acids. CDR1 and CDR2 (germline): SGHTA, FQGTGA. This entry belongs to a study of beta chain features in type 1 diabetes. All of the isolated RNA was reverse transcribed, so expressed TCRB transcripts were sequenced. Repertoires were generated with immunoSEQ multiplex PCR, while TCRdb's copy carries only in-frame clones and drops some. The sample holds about 360,000 clones; around 12% are singletons and the top ten take 0.017%. Study-wide points: Whether TCRB rearrangement is influenced by HLA type was left unresolved in this analysis. Over-representation of high TCR-expressing cells was a possible consequence of cDNA sequencing. Among patients, naive, central memory and Treg TCRB repertoires appeared more similar than among healthy donors.

The specimen was naive CD4+ T cells from blood. The chain employs TRBV7-3 and TRBJ2-3; 8 bases map to TRBD2. This sequence was found in a man in his late teens or twenties in good health. CDR3 residues: CASSLMGLVLDTQYF. DNA for the CDR3: TGTGCCAGCAGCTTAATGGGACTAGTATTAGATACGCAGTATTTT.